This T cell receptor (beta chain) derives from a study of blood T cell repertoires in COVID-19. Whole-study context: The United States, Italy and Spain provided the acute and convalescent COVID-19 samples. PBMCs, B-cell-depleted T cells, or T cells provided the cDNA or gDNA that made up the material.

In the source study's methods: Reference gene primer amplification in the assay estimated nucleated cell counts. Sequencing was performed with immunoSEQ multiplex PCR; in TCRdb, only in-frame clones are kept and a portion is missing. V, J and clone size derive from that table, while D and trimming were established from the DNA sequence. The table lists around 140,000 clones, roughly 84% of them singletons. The CDR3 runs to 15 residues. From germline, CDR1 is MNHEY and CDR2 SVGAGI. V was clipped by 2 bases and J by 0 bases, with 10 bases between them. The TCR originated in a woman of 80 years or more with acute or convalescent COVID-19. The V gene is TRBV6-5, the J gene TRBJ1-2; no reliable D call. The sequenced sample was peripheral blood. This CDR3 is CASSYGRGTNYGYTF. The CDR3 DNA follows: TGTGCCAGCAGTTACGGCAGAGGGACTAACTATGGCTACACCTTC.